This T cell receptor beta chain was sequenced for a study of blood T cell repertoires in COVID-19. Germline V gene sequence: CDR1 MNHEY, CDR2 SVGAGI. Trimming shortened V by 0 bases and J by 2 bases, and 11 bases separated the two germline ends. The CDR3 spans 16 residues. Only one count was recorded for this clone. Profiled with immunoSEQ multiplex PCR; TCRdb holds only in-frame clones, not every one. Of roughly 100,000 clones listed, 75% to 90% are singletons. The sequence was obtained from a man in his 60s with acute or convalescent COVID-19. The sequenced sample was peripheral blood. V and J are TRBV6-5 and TRBJ1-3; D is ambiguous. In DNA, the CDR3 is TGTGCCAGCAGTTACTCGCGGGAACCAACTGGAAACACCATATATTTT. Translating it yields CASSYSREPTGNTIYF.